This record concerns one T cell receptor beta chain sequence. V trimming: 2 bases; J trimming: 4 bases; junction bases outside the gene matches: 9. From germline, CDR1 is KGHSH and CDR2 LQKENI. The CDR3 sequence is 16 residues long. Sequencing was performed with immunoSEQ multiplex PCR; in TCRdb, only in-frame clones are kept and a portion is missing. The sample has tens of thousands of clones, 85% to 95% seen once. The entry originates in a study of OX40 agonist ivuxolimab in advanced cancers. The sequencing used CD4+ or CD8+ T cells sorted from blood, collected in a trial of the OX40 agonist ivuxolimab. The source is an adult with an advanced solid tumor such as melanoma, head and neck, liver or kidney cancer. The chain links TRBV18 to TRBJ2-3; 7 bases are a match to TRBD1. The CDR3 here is CASSPTTGLGADTQYF. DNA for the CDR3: TGTGCCAGCTCACCAACGACAGGGCTCGGGGCAGATACGCAGTATTTT.